Listed below are T cell receptor beta chains from one sample, sequenced in a study of blood T cell repertoires in COVID-19. This table comes from immunoSEQ multiplex PCR, and its TCRdb copy is limited to in-frame clones, with some not included. The table has tens of thousands of clones, around four fifths seen once. What was sequenced was peripheral blood. These receptors were taken from a man between 65 and 85 years old with acute or convalescent COVID-19. Both conserved end residues are part of each CDR3. D genes are given only for firm matches. Part of the rows lack a size; the others show once, few, many or a class for expanded clones.

TRBV5-1	TRBJ2-2	.	14	.	CASSLVGGDGELFF	TGCGCCAGCAGCTTGGTAGGGGGAGACGGGGAGCTGTTTTTT
TRBV19	TRBJ1-6	.	13	.	CASTGHRNAPLHF	TGTGCCAGTACGGGACATAGAAATGCACCCCTCCACTTT
TRBV7-7	TRBJ2-7	.	15	TRBD1	CASSLGTGRTYEQYF	TGTGCTAGCAGCTTAGGGACAGGGCGAACCTACGAGCAGTACTTC
TRBV6-5	TRBJ1-4	.	13	.	CASTQRVKQKLFF	TGTGCCAGCACGCAGCGCGTCAAGCAAAAACTGTTTTTT
TRBV5-6	TRBJ1-1	.	16	TRBD1	CASSLDRGVMYTEAFF	TGTGCCAGCAGCTTGGACAGGGGGGTAATGTACACTGAAGCTTTCTTT
TRBV18	TRBJ1-2	few	13	.	CASSPLQGDGYTF	TGTGCCAGCTCACCCTTACAGGGAGATGGCTACACCTTC
TRBV6-1	TRBJ2-1	.	15	.	CASSEALQGWAEQFF	TGTGCCAGCAGTGAAGCGCTTCAGGGGTGGGCAGAGCAGTTCTTC
TRBV9	TRBJ2-1	once	17	.	CASSVVGSAFWNNEQFF	TGTGCCAGCAGCGTAGTGGGGAGTGCGTTCTGGAACAATGAGCAGTTCTTC
TRBV27	TRBJ1-2	.	15	TRBD1	CASSLRGPLSYGYTF	TGTGCCAGCAGCCTTAGGGGGCCCCTCTCCTATGGCTACACCTTC
TRBV11-1	TRBJ2-4	.	13	.	CASSEAAVNIQYF	TGTGCCAGCAGCGAGGCCGCGGTGAACATTCAGTACTTC
TRBV4-1	TRBJ2-7	.	14	.	CASSQGGGHYEQYF	TGCGCCAGCAGCCAAGGGGGGGGACACTACGAGCAGTACTTC
TRBV29-1	TRBJ1-1	.	12	TRBD1	CSGRGPRSEAFF	TGCAGCGGCAGGGGGCCTAGAAGTGAAGCTTTCTTT
TRBV2	TRBJ1-4	.	15	TRBD1	CASSLDRGRDEKLFF	TGTGCCAGCAGTCTAGACAGGGGGCGGGATGAAAAACTGTTTTTT
TRBV11-2	TRBJ2-1	few	17	TRBD2	CASSTRGKRGAINEQFF	TGTGCCAGCAGCACCAGAGGCAAGCGGGGAGCTATCAATGAGCAGTTCTTC
TRBV6-5	TRBJ2-6	.	13	.	CASSPAGANVLTF	TGTGCCAGCAGCCCCGCGGGGGCCAACGTCCTGACTTTC
TRBV29-1	TRBJ1-1	.	15	.	CSVNKGTSRATEAFF	TGCAGCGTGAACAAAGGGACATCCCGGGCCACTGAAGCTTTCTTT
TRBV10-3	TRBJ2-7	.	15	.	CAINTGRPFEYEQYF	TGTGCCATAAACACAGGACGACCTTTCGAATACGAGCAGTACTTC
TRBV5-1	TRBJ1-3	.	14	.	CASSLGDTGNTIYF	TGCGCCAGCAGCTTGGGGGACACTGGAAACACCATATATTTT
TRBV20-1	TRBJ2-1	once	14	.	CSASHGGWANEQFF	TGCAGTGCTAGTCACGGGGGATGGGCCAATGAGCAGTTCTTC
TRBV20-1	TRBJ2-3	.	13	.	CSASRQGTDTQYF	TGCAGTGCTAGTCGGCAGGGGACAGATACGCAGTATTTT
TRBV18	TRBJ2-3	.	14	.	CASSPRRYADTQYF	TGTGCCAGCTCACCACGGCGGTATGCAGATACGCAGTATTTT
TRBV15	TRBJ1-4	.	15	.	CATSRMVQGDEKLFF	TGTGCCACCAGCAGGATGGTACAGGGCGATGAAAAACTGTTTTTT
TRBV6-5	TRBJ2-1	.	14	TRBD1	CASNRDRVRHEQFF	TGTGCCAGTAACCGGGACAGGGTGAGGCATGAGCAGTTCTTC
TRBV2	TRBJ1-1	.	15	.	CASSATRKGDTEAFF	TGTGCCAGCAGCGCAACCAGAAAGGGGGATACTGAAGCTTTCTTT
TRBV15	TRBJ2-2	.	17	TRBD2	CATSRDPGEGPGGELFF	TGTGCCACCAGCAGAGATCCCGGGGAGGGGCCAGGCGGGGAGCTGTTTTTT
TRBV2	TRBJ1-2	few	13	.	CASSIGGDNGYTF	TGTGCCAGCAGTATAGGGGGTGATAATGGCTACACCTTC
TRBV6-5	TRBJ1-2	.	14	TRBD1	CASSRDRASYGYTF	TGTGCCAGCAGCCGGGACAGGGCCTCCTATGGCTACACCTTC
TRBV5-1	TRBJ2-5	.	15	TRBD2	CASSLSGGLQETQYF	TGCGCCAGCAGCTTGAGCGGGGGCCTCCAAGAGACCCAGTACTTC
TRBV18	TRBJ2-7	.	15	.	CASSPSSGSSYEQYF	TGTGCCAGCTCACCGTCCAGTGGGAGCTCCTACGAGCAGTACTTC
TRBV28	TRBJ1-3	.	17	.	CASSTQTGHFSGNTIYF	TGTGCCAGCAGTACACAGACAGGCCACTTCTCTGGAAACACCATATATTTT
TRBV7-2	TRBJ2-7	.	14	.	CASSFSPHSYEQYF	TGTGCCAGCAGCTTTTCCCCTCACAGCTACGAGCAGTACTTC
TRBV25-1	TRBJ2-1	.	13	TRBD2	CASSVGTSGARFF	TGTGCCAGCAGTGTCGGGACTAGCGGGGCTAGGTTCTTC
TRBV5-6	TRBJ1-6	.	15	.	CASSLVGLDNSPLHF	TGTGCCAGCAGCCTTGTGGGCCTTGATAATTCACCCCTCCACTTT
TRBV27	TRBJ2-7	.	15	.	CASSLRARAPYEQYF	TGTGCCAGCAGTTTAAGGGCGAGGGCCCCCTACGAGCAGTACTTC
TRBV6-5	TRBJ2-1	.	13	TRBD1	CASLTTGPNEQFF	TGTGCCAGCCTAACGACAGGGCCAAATGAGCAGTTCTTC
TRBV5-1	TRBJ2-3	.	13	.	CASSLDSTDTQYF	TGCGCCAGCAGCTTGGATAGTACAGATACGCAGTATTTT
TRBV4-1	TRBJ1-2	.	18	TRBD1	CASSQTFGQGTFGRGYTF	TGCGCCAGCAGCCAAACCTTTGGACAGGGGACGTTCGGTCGTGGCTACACCTTC
TRBV15	TRBJ2-7	.	19	TRBD1	CATSRDPSPGQGVSYEQYF	TGTGCCACCAGCAGAGACCCAAGTCCGGGACAGGGGGTTTCCTACGAGCAGTACTTC
TRBV5-1	TRBJ1-6	.	16	TRBD1	CASSLEPTGGNSPLHF	TGCGCCAGCAGCTTGGAGCCGACAGGGGGGAATTCACCCCTCCACTTT
TRBV5-1	TRBJ2-2	.	16	.	CASSLSPGVDTGELFF	TGCGCCAGCAGCTTGAGTCCGGGGGTTGACACCGGGGAGCTGTTTTTT
TRBV18	TRBJ1-4	once	16	TRBD1	CASSPLTGTANEKLFF	TGTGCCAGCTCCCCACTGACCGGGACAGCAAATGAAAAACTGTTTTTT
TRBV4-2	TRBJ2-5	once	17	TRBD2	CASSRGTSGGTQETQYF	TGTGCCAGCAGCCGAGGGACTAGCGGGGGTACCCAAGAGACCCAGTACTTC
TRBV9	TRBJ1-5	.	13	.	CASSATMGQPQHF	TGTGCCAGCAGCGCTACCATGGGCCAGCCCCAGCATTTT